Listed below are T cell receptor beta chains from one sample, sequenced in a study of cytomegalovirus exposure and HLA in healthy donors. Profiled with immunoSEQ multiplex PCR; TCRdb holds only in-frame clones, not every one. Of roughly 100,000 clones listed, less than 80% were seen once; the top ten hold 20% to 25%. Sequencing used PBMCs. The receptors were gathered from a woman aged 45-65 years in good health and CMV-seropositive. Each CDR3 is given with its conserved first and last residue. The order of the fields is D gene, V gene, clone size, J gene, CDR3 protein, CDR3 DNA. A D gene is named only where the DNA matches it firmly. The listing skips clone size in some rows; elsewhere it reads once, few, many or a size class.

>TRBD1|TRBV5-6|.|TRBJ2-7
CASSPDRTEQYF
TGTGCCAGCAGCCCGGACAGGACCGAGCAGTACTTC
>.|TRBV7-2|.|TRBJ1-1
CASSLVAGLDTEAFF
TGTGCCAGCAGCTTAGTGGCCGGGTTGGACACTGAAGCTTTCTTT
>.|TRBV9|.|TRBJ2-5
CASSRLLQETQYF
TGTGCCAGCAGCCGACTACTACAAGAGACCCAGTACTTC
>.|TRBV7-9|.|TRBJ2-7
CASSLIVGAGGPEQYF
TGTGCCAGCAGCTTAATCGTTGGGGCAGGGGGGCCCGAGCAGTACTTC
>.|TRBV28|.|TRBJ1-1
CASSPLGSLGTEAFF
TGTGCCAGCAGCCCCCTGGGCAGTCTGGGCACTGAAGCTTTCTTT
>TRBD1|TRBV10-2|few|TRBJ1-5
CASRDRGRGNQPQHF
TGCGCCAGCAGGGACAGGGGGCGAGGGAATCAGCCCCAGCATTTT
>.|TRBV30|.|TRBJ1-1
CAGGRNTEAFF
TGTGCAGGGGGACGGAACACTGAAGCTTTCTTT
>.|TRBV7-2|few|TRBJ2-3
CASSLVSIEDTQYF
TGTGCCAGCAGCTTAGTGTCTATCGAAGATACGCAGTATTTT
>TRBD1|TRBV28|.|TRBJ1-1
CASSLLTGGVRGTEAFF
TGTGCCAGCAGTTTACTGACAGGGGGCGTGAGGGGCACTGAAGCTTTCTTT
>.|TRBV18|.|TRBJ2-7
CASSPPRTDNSYEQYF
TGTGCCAGCTCACCACCCAGGACAGACAACTCCTACGAGCAGTACTTC
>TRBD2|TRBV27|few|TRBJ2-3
CASSKGLAGTTDTQYF
TGTGCCAGCAGTAAGGGACTAGCGGGAACCACAGATACGCAGTATTTT
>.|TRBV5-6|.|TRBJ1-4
CASSETSTNEKLFF
TGTGCCAGCAGCGAGACATCAACTAATGAAAAACTGTTTTTT
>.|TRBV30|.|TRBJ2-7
CAWSEQGLEQYF
TGTGCCTGGAGTGAGCAGGGGCTCGAGCAGTACTTC
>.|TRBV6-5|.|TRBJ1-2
CASSHHRGYTF
TGTGCCAGCAGCCACCATCGGGGCTACACCTTC
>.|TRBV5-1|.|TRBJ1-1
CASSPPLTGVTTEAFF
TGCGCCAGCAGCCCACCCCTTACAGGAGTCACCACTGAAGCTTTCTTT
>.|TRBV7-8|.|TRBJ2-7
CASSTPDRSYEQYF
TGTGCCAGCAGCACCCCCGATCGGAGCTACGAGCAGTACTTC
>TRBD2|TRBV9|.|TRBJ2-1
CASSGGVGGRGNEQFF
TGTGCCAGCAGCGGAGGGGTGGGGGGGAGGGGCAATGAGCAGTTCTTC
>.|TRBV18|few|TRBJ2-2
CASSPSEGSVNTGELFF
TGTGCCAGCTCACCGAGTGAGGGATCCGTCAACACCGGGGAGCTGTTTTTT
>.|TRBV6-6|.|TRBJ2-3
CASCLAGTDTQYF
TGTGCCAGCTGTCTAGCTGGCACAGATACGCAGTATTTT
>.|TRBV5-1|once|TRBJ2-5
CASSLGNPTQYF
TGCGCCAGCAGCCTAGGTAACCCGACCCAGTACTTC
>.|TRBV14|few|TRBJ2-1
CASSQAPYIRVRSYNEQFF
TGTGCCAGCAGCCAAGCACCCTACATCAGGGTAAGGTCCTACAATGAGCAGTTCTTC
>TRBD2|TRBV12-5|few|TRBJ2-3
CASVESGGADTQYF
TGTGCTAGTGTGGAGAGCGGGGGGGCAGATACGCAGTATTTT
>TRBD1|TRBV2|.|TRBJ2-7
CASSVGTGPGEQYF
TGTGCCAGCTCTGTGGGGACAGGGCCTGGCGAGCAGTACTTC
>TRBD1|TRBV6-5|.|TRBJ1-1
CATRQGRGTEAFF
TGTGCCACCAGACAGGGGCGGGGAACTGAAGCTTTCTTT
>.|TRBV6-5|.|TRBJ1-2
CASSSPGRGDGYTF
TGTGCCAGCAGTTCCCCCGGTAGGGGCGATGGCTACACCTTC
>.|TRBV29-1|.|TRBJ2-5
CSVAYRAGPVQETQYF
TGCAGCGTTGCCTATCGGGCGGGGCCGGTACAAGAGACCCAGTACTTC
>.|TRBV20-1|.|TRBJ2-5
CSARSWQTQYF
TGCAGTGCTAGAAGTTGGCAGACCCAGTACTTC
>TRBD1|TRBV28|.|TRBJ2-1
CASSFTGTVGVNEQFF
TGTGCCAGCAGTTTTACCGGGACAGTCGGTGTCAATGAGCAGTTCTTC
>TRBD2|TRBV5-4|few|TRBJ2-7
CASSLGLAGSSYEQYF
TGTGCCAGCAGCTTGGGGCTAGCGGGGTCCTCCTACGAGCAGTACTTC
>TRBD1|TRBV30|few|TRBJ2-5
CAWDYGTEETQYF
TGTGCCTGGGACTACGGGACAGAAGAGACCCAGTACTTC
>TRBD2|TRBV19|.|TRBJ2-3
CASSGGGSLGTQYF
TGTGCCAGTAGTGGCGGGGGGTCACTGGGTACGCAGTATTTT
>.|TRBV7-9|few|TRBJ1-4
CASGQQGPNEKLFF
TGTGCCAGCGGACAACAGGGCCCGAATGAAAAACTGTTTTTT
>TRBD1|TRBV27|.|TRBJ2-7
CASSSGGTGNEQYF
TGTGCCAGCAGTTCTGGCGGGACAGGGAACGAGCAGTACTTC
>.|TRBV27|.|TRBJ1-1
CASSKRGRETEAFF
TGTGCCAGCAGCAAACGGGGTAGAGAGACTGAAGCTTTCTTT
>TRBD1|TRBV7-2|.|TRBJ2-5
CASSFDRGGYQETQYF
TGTGCCAGCAGCTTCGACAGGGGCGGGTACCAAGAGACCCAGTACTTC
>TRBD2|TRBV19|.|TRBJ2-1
CASSIRLAGGSEQFF
TGTGCCAGTAGTATTCGACTAGCGGGGGGTAGTGAGCAGTTCTTC
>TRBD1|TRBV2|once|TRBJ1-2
CASSAPPGQAGPGGYTF
TGTGCCAGCAGCGCCCCCCCGGGACAGGCGGGCCCGGGGGGCTACACCTTC
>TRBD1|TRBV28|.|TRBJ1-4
CASQGGLGEKLFF
TGTGCCAGCCAAGGGGGCCTGGGTGAAAAACTGTTTTTT
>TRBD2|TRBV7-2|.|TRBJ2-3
CASSSLYGRGYRTDTQYF
TGTGCCAGCAGCTCCCTTTACGGGCGGGGGTATCGCACAGATACGCAGTATTTT
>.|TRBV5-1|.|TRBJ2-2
CASSLELAGELFF
TGCGCCAGCAGCTTGGAGCTAGCCGGGGAGCTGTTTTTT
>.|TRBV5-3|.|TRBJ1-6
CARRLGNRGEGSPLHF
TGTGCCAGAAGATTGGGAAATAGGGGTGAAGGTTCACCCCTCCACTTT
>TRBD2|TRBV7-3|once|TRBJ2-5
CASSMGTSGVETQYF
TGTGCCAGCAGCATGGGGACTAGCGGGGTGGAGACCCAGTACTTC
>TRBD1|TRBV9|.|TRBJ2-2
CASSRQGATTGELFF
TGTGCCAGCAGCAGGCAGGGGGCTACCACCGGGGAGCTGTTTTTT
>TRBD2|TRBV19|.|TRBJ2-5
CASSITGTRQETQYF
TGTGCCAGTAGTATAACCGGGACTAGACAAGAGACCCAGTACTTC
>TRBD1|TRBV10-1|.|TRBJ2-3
CASGKGTGEADTQYF
TGCGCCAGCGGAAAAGGGACAGGGGAGGCAGATACGCAGTATTTT
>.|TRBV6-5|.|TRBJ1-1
CASSYGQNTEAFF
TGTGCCAGCAGTTACGGACAGAACACTGAAGCTTTCTTT
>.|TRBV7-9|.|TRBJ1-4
CSSSTDSLKLFF
TGTTCCAGCAGTACGGACAGCCTCAAACTGTTTTTT
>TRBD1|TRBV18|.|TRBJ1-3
CASSPYSTGSSGNTIYF
TGTGCCAGCTCACCATACTCGACAGGGAGCTCTGGAAACACCATATATTTT
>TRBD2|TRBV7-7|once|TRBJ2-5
CASSLRGGPETQYF
TGTGCCAGCAGCCTCCGGGGGGGCCCTGAGACCCAGTACTTC
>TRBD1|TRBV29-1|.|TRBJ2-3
CSVDQGGTDTQYF
TGCAGCGTTGACCAGGGGGGCACAGATACGCAGTATTTT
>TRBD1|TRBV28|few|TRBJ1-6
CASTTGAGSPLHF
TGTGCCAGTACCACAGGGGCAGGTTCACCCCTCCACTTT
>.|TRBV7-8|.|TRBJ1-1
CASSPRQAETEAFF
TGTGCCAGCAGCCCCAGACAGGCGGAGACTGAAGCTTTCTTT
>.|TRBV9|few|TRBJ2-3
CASSEYSITTDTQYF
TGTGCCAGCAGCGAATACAGTATTACCACAGATACGCAGTATTTT
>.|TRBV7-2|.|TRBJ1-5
CASSLEGLYSNQPQHF
TGTGCCAGCAGCTTAGAGGGGCTTTATAGCAATCAGCCCCAGCATTTT
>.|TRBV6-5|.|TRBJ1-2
CASTHLSQGDYGYTF
TGTGCCAGCACCCACCTGTCCCAAGGGGACTATGGCTACACCTTC
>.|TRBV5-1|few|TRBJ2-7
CASSLEGSISYEQYF
TGCGCCAGCAGCTTGGAGGGGTCGATATCCTACGAGCAGTACTTC
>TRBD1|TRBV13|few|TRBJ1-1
CASSFGQGNTEAFF
TGTGCCAGCAGCTTCGGACAGGGGAACACTGAAGCTTTCTTT
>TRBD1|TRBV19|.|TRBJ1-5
CASSIRDRDNQPQHF
TGTGCCAGTTCGATCCGGGACAGGGACAATCAGCCCCAGCATTTT
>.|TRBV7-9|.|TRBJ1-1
CASSAQGWGTEAFF
TGTGCCAGCAGCGCCCAGGGTTGGGGAACTGAAGCTTTCTTT
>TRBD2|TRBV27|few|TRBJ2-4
CASSERGGIQYF
TGTGCCAGCAGCGAGCGGGGGGGAATTCAGTACTTC